This T cell receptor (beta chain) comes out of a study of OX40 agonist ivuxolimab in advanced cancers. Background on the study: Patients were dosed with the agonistic anti-OX40 (CD134) antibody ivuxolimab. Every 2 weeks, patients received ivuxolimab intravenously, dosed at 0.01 to 10 mg/kg. Partial responses occurred in Three dose-escalation patients, one with hepatocellular carcinoma and two with cutaneous melanoma.

Details on this clone: Antigen: not known.

This table comes from immunoSEQ multiplex PCR, and its TCRdb copy is limited to in-frame clones, with some not included. The table shows approximately 67,000 clones, with 80% to 95% occurring only once. Whole-study findings and limits: At 0.1 to 3.0 mg/kg, clonal expansion of CD4+ and CD8+ blood T cells had occurred by week 6.

Germline assignment: CDR1 SGHVS and CDR2 FNYEAQ. Trimming removed 5 bases at V and 5 bases at J, with 12 bases between. The CDR3 sequence is 14 residues long. The starting material was CD4+ or CD8+ T cells sorted from blood, obtained in a trial of the OX40 agonist ivuxolimab. This sequence originates from an adult with an advanced solid tumor such as melanoma, head and neck, liver or kidney cancer. This chain connects TRBV7-6 to TRBJ1-4; D is perhaps TRBD1 (5 bases). CDR3 sequence (DNA): TGTGCCAGCAGCCTCAGGGCGACGAATGAAAAACTGTTTTTT. Its translation is CASSLRATNEKLFF.